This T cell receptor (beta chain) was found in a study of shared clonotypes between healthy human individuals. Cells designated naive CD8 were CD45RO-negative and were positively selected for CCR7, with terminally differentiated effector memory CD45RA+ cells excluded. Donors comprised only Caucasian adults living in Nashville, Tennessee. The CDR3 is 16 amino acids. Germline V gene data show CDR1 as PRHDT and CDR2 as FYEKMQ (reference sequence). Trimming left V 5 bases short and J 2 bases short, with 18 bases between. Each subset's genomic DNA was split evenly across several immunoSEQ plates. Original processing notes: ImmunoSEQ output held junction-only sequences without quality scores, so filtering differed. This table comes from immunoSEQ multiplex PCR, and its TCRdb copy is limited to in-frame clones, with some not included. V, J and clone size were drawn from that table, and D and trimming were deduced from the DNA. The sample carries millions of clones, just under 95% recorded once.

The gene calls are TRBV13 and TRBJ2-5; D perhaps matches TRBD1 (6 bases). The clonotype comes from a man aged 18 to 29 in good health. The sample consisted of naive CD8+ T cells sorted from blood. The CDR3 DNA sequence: TGTGCCAGCAGCCGGATCGGACAGCTCGGGCAAGAGACCCAGTACTTC. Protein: CASSRIGQLGQETQYF.